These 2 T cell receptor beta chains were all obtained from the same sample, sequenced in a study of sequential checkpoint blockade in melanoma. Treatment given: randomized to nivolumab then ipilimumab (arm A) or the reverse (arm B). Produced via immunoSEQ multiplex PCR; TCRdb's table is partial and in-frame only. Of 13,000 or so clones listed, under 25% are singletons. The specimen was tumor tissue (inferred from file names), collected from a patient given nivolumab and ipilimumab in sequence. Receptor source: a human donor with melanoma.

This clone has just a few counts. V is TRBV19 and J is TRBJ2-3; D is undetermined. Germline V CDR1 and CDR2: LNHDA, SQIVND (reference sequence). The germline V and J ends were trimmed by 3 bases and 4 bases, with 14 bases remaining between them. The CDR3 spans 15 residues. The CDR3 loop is CASSMVASIADTQYF. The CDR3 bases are TGTGCCAGTAGTATGGTAGCCAGTATCGCAGATACGCAGTATTTT.

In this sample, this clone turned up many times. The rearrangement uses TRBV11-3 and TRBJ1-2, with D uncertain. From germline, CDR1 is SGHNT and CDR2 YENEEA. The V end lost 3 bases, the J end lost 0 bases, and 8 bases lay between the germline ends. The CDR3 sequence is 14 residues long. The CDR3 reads CASSLRGSNYGYTF. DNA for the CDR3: TGTGCCAGCAGCTTGAGAGGGTCTAACTATGGCTACACCTTC.